A single sample is the source of the 14 T cell receptor beta chains below, sequenced in a study of T cell changes during pregnancy in multiple sclerosis. Some clones are missing from TCRdb's copy, which holds only in-frame ones; the method was immunoSEQ multiplex PCR. The sample shows about 64,000 clones, approximately 92% of them seen only once. The material was peripheral blood, obtained in the second trimester of pregnancy. The receptor set was obtained from a female donor with multiple sclerosis, enrolled in a pregnancy study.

The chain uses TRBV28 and TRBJ2-5; 12 bases are shared with TRBD1. This CDR3 has 15 amino acids. J was trimmed by 4 bases and V by 4 bases; bases with no gene match: 4. Germline values: CDR1 MDHEN, CDR2 SYDVKM. DNA of the CDR3: TGTGCCAGCAGTTCGGGACAGGGGGCTTCAGAGACCCAGTACTTC. Protein product: CASSSGQGASETQYF.

The genes are TRBV19 and TRBJ1-2, with D unresolved. The CDR3 length is 13 residues. Germline CDR1 is LNHDA and CDR2 is SQIVND (reference sequence). V lost 6 bases and J lost 0, with 8 bases in between. As DNA, the CDR3 is TGTGCCAGTAGCACCGGGGCTAACTATGGCTACACCTTC. Amino acid sequence: CASSTGANYGYTF.

This sequence joins TRBV5-3 and TRBJ1-3; D not resolved. TRBV5-3 is given ORF status, its function remaining uncertain. The CDR3 consists of 14 residues. Trimming left V 1 base short and J 2 bases short, with 7 bases between. The CDR3 spells CARSLWSPGNTIYF. The CDR3 nucleotides are TGTGCCAGAAGCTTGTGGAGCCCTGGAAACACCATATATTTT.

The chain joins TRBV11-2 to TRBJ2-7, with 11 bases fitting TRBD2. The CDR3 loop spans 14 amino acids. The ends lost 6 bases at V and 3 bases at J; junction bases unmatched: 4. Per germline, CDR1 SGHAT and CDR2 FQNNGV. CDR3 DNA sequence: TGTGCCAGCAGAATAGCGGGAGGGCTCTACGAGCAGTACTTC. This translates into CASRIAGGLYEQYF.

The chain links TRBV7-8 to TRBJ2-2, with D uncertain. The germline gives CDR1 SGHVS, CDR2 FQNEAQ. V dropped 5 bases and J dropped 1 base, with 8 bases sitting between them. The CDR3 loop spans 14 amino acids. DNA of the CDR3: TGTGCCAGCAGCATGACTGGGAACACCGGGGAGCTGTTTTTT. This codes for CASSMTGNTGELFF.

This clone was picked up one time. The chain uses TRBV30 and TRBJ1-4; D is unresolved. V gave up 1 base and J gave up 5 bases, with 11 bases separating them. CDR1 and CDR2 from the germline V gene are GTSNPN and SVGIG (reference sequence). The CDR3 consists of 14 residues. The CDR3 is CAWSDSPLNEKLFF. The DNA of the CDR3 is TGTGCCTGGAGTGATAGCCCCCTCAATGAAAAACTGTTTTTT.

This clone is a singleton in its sample. The same CDR3 arises from other DNA sequences in this sample as well. The CDR3 nucleotides read TGTGCCAGCAGCACCAGACAGGGTAGCACAGATACGCAGTATTTT. This gives the protein CASSTRQGSTDTQYF. The V and J genes are TRBV13 and TRBJ2-3; the match to TRBD1 covers 7 bases. V was clipped by 5 bases and J by 0 bases; unmatched bases: 5. The CDR3 spans 15 residues. CDR1 is PRHDT and CDR2 is FYEKMQ in the germline V gene (reference sequence).

In its sample, this clone was seen once. J is TRBJ2-3 and V is TRBV9, with TRBD2 matching over 11 bases. CDR1 SGDLS and CDR2 YYNGEE come from the germline V gene. This CDR3 is built from 18 residues. The V gene end was trimmed by 4 bases and the J gene end by 6 bases; junction bases not matched to a gene: 16. As DNA, the CDR3 is TGTGCCAGCAGCCCTTTCTGGGGGACTAGCGGTGGTGGTGATACGCAGTATTTT. Its translation is CASSPFWGTSGGGDTQYF. The complete variable domain, with remaining parts taken from reference TRBV9 and TRBJ2-3, reads DSGVTQTPKHLITATGQRVTLRCSPRSGDLSVYWYQQSLDQGLQFLIQYYNGEERAKGNILERFSAQQFPDLHSELNLSSLELGDSALYFCASSPFWGTSGGGDTQYFGPGTRLTVL.

CDR3 DNA: TGTGCCAGCAGCCACCTGGTGGAGGTCGGAGAGACCCAGTACTTC. Translated: CASSHLVEVGETQYF. V is TRBV7-6 and J is TRBJ2-5, with a tentative D call TRBD2 (5 bases). Trimming cost V 5 bases and J 4 bases, with 17 bases left between them. Germline CDR1 reads SGHVS; CDR2 reads FNYEAQ. This CDR3 contains 15 residues.

In its sample, this clone was seen once. The chain links TRBV7-6 to TRBJ1-5; no clear D gene. V was shortened by 1 base and J by 3 bases, with 4 bases between the two germline ends. Germline loops: CDR1 SGHVS, CDR2 FNYEAQ. This CDR3 has 13 amino acids. CDR3 residues: CASSLVYNQPQHF. The CDR3 region has the DNA TGTGCCAGCAGCTTAGTTTACAATCAGCCCCAGCATTTT.

CDR3 sequence reads: CASSLLGTGGYTEAFF. CDR3 DNA sequence: TGTGCCAGCAGCTTGCTTGGGACAGGGGGTTACACTGAAGCTTTCTTT. The chain joins TRBV5-4 to TRBJ1-1; TRBD1 matches at 11 bases. CDR3 length: 16 amino acids. V was clipped by 1 base and J by 3 bases; unmatched bases: 5. Germline CDR1 SGHNT, CDR2 YYREEE (reference sequence).

This clone was seen more than once but under ten times. The V call is TRBV19, the J call TRBJ2-3; D possibly corresponds to TRBD1 (5 bases). The germline V gene has CDR1 LNHDA and CDR2 SQIVND (reference sequence). The V gene lost 2 bases and the J gene lost 0 bases, with 9 bases spanning the gap. CDR3 length equals 15 residues. CDR3 nucleotides: TGTGCCAGTAGTATAATGGGGCAGAGCACAGATACGCAGTATTTT. This translates into CASSIMGQSTDTQYF.

The V call is TRBV5-1, the J call TRBJ1-2; 9 bases line up with TRBD1. After removal of 5 bases from V and 4 bases from J, the junction contained 3 bases not matched to a gene. Germline-derived CDR1 and CDR2 are SGHRS and YFSETQ. CDR3 length: 13 amino acids. The CDR3 loop is CASRETGGYGYTF. CDR3 nucleotides: TGCGCCAGCAGGGAGACAGGGGGCTATGGCTACACCTTC.

CDR3 protein: CASRVAGGETQYF. DNA for the CDR3: TGTGCCAGTAGGGTAGCGGGGGGAGAGACCCAGTACTTC. V is TRBV19 and J is TRBJ2-5, with 10 positions matching TRBD2. Germline assignment: CDR1 LNHDA and CDR2 SQIVND (reference sequence). The CDR3 consists of 13 residues. The trim removed 6 bases at V and 4 bases at J, leaving 2 bases unmatched.